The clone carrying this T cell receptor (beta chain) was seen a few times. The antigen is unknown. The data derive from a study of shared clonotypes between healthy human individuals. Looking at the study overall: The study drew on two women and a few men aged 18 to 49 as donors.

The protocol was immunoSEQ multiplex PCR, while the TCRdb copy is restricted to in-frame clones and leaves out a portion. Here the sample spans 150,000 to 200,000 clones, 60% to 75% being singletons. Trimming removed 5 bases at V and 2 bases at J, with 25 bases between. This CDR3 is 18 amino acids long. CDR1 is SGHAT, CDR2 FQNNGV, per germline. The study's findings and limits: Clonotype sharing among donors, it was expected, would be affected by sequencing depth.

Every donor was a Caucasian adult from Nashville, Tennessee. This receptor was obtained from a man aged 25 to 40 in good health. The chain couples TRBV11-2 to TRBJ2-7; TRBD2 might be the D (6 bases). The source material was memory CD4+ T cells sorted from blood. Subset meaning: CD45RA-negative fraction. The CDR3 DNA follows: TGTGCCAGCAGCCAAGGAGGGCGAGGTCAGGGTCCTACCTACGAGCAGTACTTC. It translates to CASSQGGRGQGPTYEQYF.